Presented here are 14 T cell receptor beta chains from one specimen sequenced in a study of brain T cells in children with intractable seizures. The sample's time point: blood from clinic visit 5 months post-surgery; TSC patient then seizure free. Assay used: immunoSEQ multiplex PCR; TCRdb lists only in-frame clones, some missing. Here the sample spans a few hundred thousand clones, more than 85% being singletons. Sequencing used peripheral blood, obtained around 5 months after surgery. The receptors were sampled from a boy under two years old with tuberous sclerosis and intractable seizures.

The CDR3 coding sequence is TGTGCCACCAGTGCGCATCCTGGAACTGAAGCTTTCTTT. It yields the protein CATSAHPGTEAFF. This chain joins TRBV24-1 and TRBJ1-1; the D is unclear. There are 13 residues in the CDR3. Trimming pared 5 bases from V and 5 bases from J, leaving 11 bases between. The V gene's germline CDR1 is KGHDR and CDR2 SFDVKD.

The chain links TRBV9 to TRBJ2-1; D is ambiguous. Between the trimmed V and J ends, which lost 1 base and 6 bases, there was a span of 5 bases. The germline CDR1 and CDR2 sequences are SGDLS and YYNGEE. The CDR3 extends over 12 amino acids. The CDR3 reads CASSVQTNEQFF. In DNA, the CDR3 is TGTGCCAGCAGCGTACAGACCAATGAGCAGTTCTTC.

The gene calls are TRBV27 and TRBJ2-6, with 11 nucleotides matching TRBD2. The germline V gene encodes CDR1 MNHEY and CDR2 SMNVEV (reference sequence). The CDR3 covers 19 residues. V lost 6 bases, J lost 1 base, and 11 bases stayed unmatched. The CDR3: CASRPTTSGRISGANVLTF. CDR3 in DNA: TGTGCCAGCAGACCGACCACTAGCGGGAGAATATCTGGGGCCAACGTCCTGACTTTC.

As concerns this clone: A junction end diverges from the germline sequence, so it may reflect a read error. The chain carries TRBV7-9 and TRBJ2-1; TRBD2 matches at 12 bases. This CDR3 is built from 19 residues. Germline V gene lookup returns CDR1 SEHNR and CDR2 FQNEAQ (reference sequence). The CDR3 loop reads CASSLATSGSPSGYNEQFF. CDR3 in DNA: TGTGCCAGCAGCCTAGCGACTAGCGGGAGCCCGAGTGGGTACAATGAGCAGTTCTTC.

This chain connects TRBV7-9 to TRBJ2-7, with 14 nucleotides matching TRBD2. The CDR3 contains 15 residues. Germline CDR1 SEHNR, CDR2 FQNEAQ (reference sequence). V lost 6 bases, J lost 4 bases, and 5 bases stayed unmatched. The CDR3 sequence: CASRGGLAGVYEQYF. CDR3 nucleotides: TGTGCCAGCAGAGGGGGACTAGCGGGAGTATACGAGCAGTACTTC. Full variable domain (missing parts from reference TRBV7-9 and TRBJ2-7): DTGVSQNPRHKITKRGQNVTFRCDPISEHNRLYWYRQTLGQGPEFLTYFQNEAQLEKSRLLSDRFSAERPKGSFSTLEIQRTEQGDSAMYLCASRGGLAGVYEQYFGPGTRLTVT.

The chain has TRBV11-2 and TRBJ2-3; TRBD2 matches at 13 bases. The CDR3 is 17 amino acids. V dropped 5 bases and J dropped 2; count of bases not matched to a gene: 7. Germline V gene data show CDR1 as SGHAT and CDR2 as FQNNGV. CDR3 protein: CASSLPLAGGATDTQYF. The CDR3 nucleotides are TGTGCCAGCAGCCTCCCACTAGCGGGGGGGGCCACAGATACGCAGTATTTT.

The chain uses TRBV19 and TRBJ1-3; D is ambiguous. The germline CDR1 and CDR2 sequences are LNHDA and SQIVND (reference sequence). V was shortened by 8 bases and J by 0 bases, with 8 bases between the two germline ends. This CDR3 has 13 residues. The DNA of the CDR3 is TGTGCCAGTCCGACATACTCTGGAAACACCATATATTTT. Translated: CASPTYSGNTIYF.

The V gene is TRBV11-2, the J gene TRBJ2-3; D is possibly TRBD2 (6 bases). Germline CDR1 is SGHAT and CDR2 is FQNNGV. This CDR3 has 15 amino acids. V lost 4 bases and J 7 bases, leaving 18 bases between the germline ends. For the CDR3, the DNA is TGTGCCAGCAGCTGGGGATCCGGACTATTCAATACGCAGTATTTT. Protein sequence: CASSWGSGLFNTQYF.

V is TRBV30 and J is TRBJ1-3; D is uncertain. The CDR3 covers 12 residues. Germline CDR1 is GTSNPN and CDR2 is SVGIG (reference sequence). The V gene lost 4 bases and the J gene lost 7 bases, with 11 bases spanning the gap. This CDR3 reads CAWKRAGNTIYF. CDR3 nucleotides: TGTGCCTGGAAGAGAGCGGGCAACACCATATATTTT.

This sequence joins TRBV29-1 and TRBJ1-2; a weak D match, TRBD1 (5 bases). This CDR3 region has 15 residues. The germline V gene has CDR1 SQVTM and CDR2 ANQGSEA. The V and J ends lost 4 bases and 1 base respectively, with 16 bases between them. The CDR3 nucleotides read TGCAGCGTTGGTGGGGATCGGGGGATTAACTATGGCTACACCTTC. Its translation: CSVGGDRGINYGYTF.

This chain uses TRBV6-5 with TRBJ2-1; TRBD2 aligns across 12 bases. Looked up from germline, CDR1 is MNHEY and CDR2 is SVGAGI. J gave up 7 bases and V 2 bases, and 3 bases lay outside the gene matches. The CDR3 has 15 residues. This chain's CDR3 is CASSYLAGGHNEQFF. Here the CDR3 DNA reads TGTGCCAGCAGTTACCTAGCGGGGGGGCATAATGAGCAGTTCTTC.

The chain uses TRBV5-8 and TRBJ1-2, with D possibly TRBD1 on 5 matching bases. The CDR3 extends over 12 amino acids. Germline assignment: CDR1 SGHTS and CDR2 YDEGEE. Between the trimmed V and J ends, which lost 1 base and 8 bases, there was a span of 9 bases. This chain's CDR3 is CASSLFSGGYTF. CDR3 sequence (DNA): TGTGCCAGCAGCTTGTTTTCAGGGGGCTACACCTTC.

CDR3 DNA: TGTGCCAGCAGTGCTTACCGTGCCACTGAAGCTTTCTTT. This sequence encodes CASSAYRATEAFF. V gene TRBV25-1 combines with J gene TRBJ1-1, with D hard to call. The germline V gene encodes CDR1 MGHDK and CDR2 SYGVNS. V lost 4 bases and J 4 bases, leaving 10 bases between the germline ends. The length of the CDR3 is 13 residues.

The chain employs TRBV19 and TRBJ2-5; TRBD2 matches at 14 bases. This CDR3 region has 15 residues. Germline-derived CDR1 and CDR2 are LNHDA and SQIVND (reference sequence). The trim removed 4 bases at V and 2 bases at J, leaving 0 bases unmatched. The CDR3 coding sequence is TGTGCCAGTAGTAGACTAGCGGGGGGGCAAGAGACCCAGTACTTC. This translates into CASSRLAGGQETQYF.